This T cell receptor beta chain is from a study of T cells after yellow fever vaccination. Turning to this clonotype: As yet, its antigen is unknown.

This CDR3 contains 14 residues. Germline V gives CDR1 SQVTM, CDR2 ANQGSEA. The J segment lost 0 bases and the V segment lost 8 bases, leaving 9 bases of the junction unmatched. General study findings and limits: Only a minor proportion of clonotypes was detected across both CD4 and CD8 compartments.

TCRdb called the 5' RACE reads again in MiXCR, with one record for every CDR3 protein. The sample records a few hundred thousand distinct CDR3 sequences, approximately 18% being singletons. Material: PBMCs, obtained before the yellow fever booster vaccination. This sequence originates from a man aged 18 to 29 who received the YFV17D yellow fever vaccine. The chain uses TRBV29-1 and TRBJ1-2, with 7 bases matching TRBD1. The CDR3 reads CSLSPGTANYGYTF. CDR3 DNA sequence: TGCAGCCTATCTCCCGGGACAGCTAACTATGGCTACACCTTC.